Included here is one T cell receptor beta chain sequence, with context. Its antigen is unidentified. The assay was immunoSEQ multiplex PCR, and TCRdb's table has in-frame clones only and misses some. The table includes 99,000 or so clones, around nine tenths detected once. The entry originates in a study of T cell responses to AZD1222 COVID-19 vaccine. General study points: Close to half of spike-specific TCRs reportedly recognize unmutated variant regions. Regions 160-218 and 743-854 held dominance among vaccine-associated CD4 TCRs, which spanned spike. Recipients of two AZD1222 doses showed rising Spike-specific TCR breadth and depth. Only six individuals given AZD1222 were seropositive at baseline.

The germline V gene encodes CDR1 MNHEY and CDR2 SMNVEV (reference sequence). This CDR3 comprises 14 residues. Trimming took 5 bases from V and 6 from J; bases not matched to a gene: 7. This clonotype originated in an adult who received the MenACWY meningococcal vaccine as a control. Sequenced material: peripheral blood, taken 28 days after the second dose of the MenACWY control vaccine. This chain connects TRBV27 to TRBJ2-5; TRBD1 matches 9 bases. Here the CDR3 reads CASSPSTGGKTQYF. The CDR3 DNA sequence: TGTGCCAGCAGTCCCTCGACAGGGGGAAAGACCCAGTACTTC.